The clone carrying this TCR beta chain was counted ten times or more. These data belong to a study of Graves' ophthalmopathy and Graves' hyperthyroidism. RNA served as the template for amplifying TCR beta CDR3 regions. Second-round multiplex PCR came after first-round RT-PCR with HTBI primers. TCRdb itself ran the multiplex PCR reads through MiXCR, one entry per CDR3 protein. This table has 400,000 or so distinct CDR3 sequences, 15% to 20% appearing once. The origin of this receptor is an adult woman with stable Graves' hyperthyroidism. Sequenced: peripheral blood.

The DNA for the CDR3 is TGTGCCAGCAGTGAATACTTCGGGGACAGGTCCTACGAGCAGTACTTC. This sequence encodes CASSEYFGDRSYEQYF. V and J are TRBV25-1 and TRBJ2-7; TRBD1 aligns across 8 bases. V lost 0 bases, J lost 1 base, and 5 bases stayed unmatched. This CDR3 is built from 16 residues. From germline, CDR1 is MGHDK and CDR2 SYGVNS.